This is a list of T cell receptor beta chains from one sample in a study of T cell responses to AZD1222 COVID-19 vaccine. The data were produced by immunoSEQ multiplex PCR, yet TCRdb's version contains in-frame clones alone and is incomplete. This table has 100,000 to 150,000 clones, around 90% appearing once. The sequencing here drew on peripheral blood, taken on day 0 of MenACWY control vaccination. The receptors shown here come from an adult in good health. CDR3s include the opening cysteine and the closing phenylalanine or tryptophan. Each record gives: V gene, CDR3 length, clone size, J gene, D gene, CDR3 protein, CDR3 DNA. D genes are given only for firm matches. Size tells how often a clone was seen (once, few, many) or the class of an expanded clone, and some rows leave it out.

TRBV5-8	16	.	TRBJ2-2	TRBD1	CASSLDRGLRTGELFF	TGTGCCAGCAGCTTGGACAGGGGGCTGCGCACCGGGGAGCTGTTTTTT
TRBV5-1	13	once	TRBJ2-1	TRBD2	CASSLTSIDEQFF	TGCGCCAGCAGCCTGACTAGCATCGATGAGCAGTTCTTC
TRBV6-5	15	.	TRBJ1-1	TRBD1	CASSLIAGGSTEAFF	TGTGCCAGCAGTCTCATCGCAGGGGGGAGCACTGAAGCTTTCTTT
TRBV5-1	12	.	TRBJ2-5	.	CASSDYQETQYF	TGCGCCAGCAGCGACTACCAAGAGACCCAGTACTTC
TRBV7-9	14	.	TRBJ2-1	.	CASSGEPGGNEQFF	TGTGCCAGCAGCGGGGAACCCGGGGGCAATGAGCAGTTCTTC
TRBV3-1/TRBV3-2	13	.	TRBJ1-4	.	CASSQVLNEKLFF	TGTGCCAGCAGCCAAGTTCTCAATGAAAAACTGTTTTTT
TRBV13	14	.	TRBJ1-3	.	CASSLTGLGNTIYF	TGTGCCAGCAGCTTAACGGGTCTTGGAAACACCATATATTTT
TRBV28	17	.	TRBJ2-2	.	CASSITRPNANTGELFF	TGTGCCAGCAGTATTACTAGACCGAATGCGAACACCGGGGAGCTGTTTTTT
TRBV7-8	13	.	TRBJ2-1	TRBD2	CASRGGSYNEQFF	TGTGCCAGCCGGGGGGGGTCCTACAATGAGCAGTTCTTC
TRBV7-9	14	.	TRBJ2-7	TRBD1	CASNTGELSYEQYF	TGTGCCAGCAATACAGGGGAACTCTCCTACGAGCAGTACTTC
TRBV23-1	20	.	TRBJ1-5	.	CASSQRIAAQITHSNQPQHF	TGCGCCAGCAGTCAAAGGATCGCGGCCCAAATTACCCATAGCAATCAGCCCCAGCATTTT
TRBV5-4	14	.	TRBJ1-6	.	CASRTAGDNSPLHF	TGTGCCAGCAGGACAGCTGGGGATAATTCACCCCTCCACTTT
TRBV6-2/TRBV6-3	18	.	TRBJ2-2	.	CASSYPGAAGRNTGELFF	TGTGCCAGCAGTTACCCCGGGGCGGCGGGACGAAACACCGGGGAGCTGTTTTTT
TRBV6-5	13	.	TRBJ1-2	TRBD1	CASSSPGQIGYTF	TGTGCCAGCAGTTCCCCGGGACAGATCGGCTACACCTTC
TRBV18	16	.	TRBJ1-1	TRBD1	CASSLSAPGQGAEAFF	TGTGCCAGCTCACTTTCAGCTCCGGGACAGGGCGCTGAAGCTTTCTTT
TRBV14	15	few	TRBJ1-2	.	CASSQDWKGVYGYTF	TGTGCCAGCAGCCAAGACTGGAAGGGCGTCTATGGCTACACCTTC
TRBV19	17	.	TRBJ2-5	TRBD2	CASSIPGGRGAKETQYF	TGTGCCAGTAGTATCCCGGGGGGGCGCGGTGCAAAAGAGACCCAGTACTTC
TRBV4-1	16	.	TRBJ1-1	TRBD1	CASSQPTTGGNTEAFF	TGCGCCAGCAGCCAGCCAACGACAGGGGGCAACACTGAAGCTTTCTTT
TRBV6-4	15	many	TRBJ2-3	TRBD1	CASSDTGTGADTQYF	TGTGCCAGCAGTGATACCGGGACAGGGGCAGATACGCAGTATTTT
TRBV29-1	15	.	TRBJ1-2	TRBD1	CSVEEGAGGLKGYTF	TGCAGCGTTGAAGAGGGGGCAGGGGGCTTGAAGGGCTACACCTTC
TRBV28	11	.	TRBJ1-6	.	CASSFVGPLHF	TGTGCCAGCAGTTTTGTAGGACCCCTCCACTTT
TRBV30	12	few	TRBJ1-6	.	CAWKAGRSPLHF	TGTGCCTGGAAGGCAGGGCGCTCACCCCTCCACTTT
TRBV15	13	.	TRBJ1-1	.	CATSRDQTTKAFF	TGTGCCACCAGCAGAGATCAGACAACAAAAGCTTTCTTT
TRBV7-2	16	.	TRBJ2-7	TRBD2	CASSKNPLAGIYEQYF	TGTGCCAGCAGTAAAAACCCCCTAGCGGGGATTTACGAGCAGTACTTC
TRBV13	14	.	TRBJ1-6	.	CASSWTGLNSPLHF	TGTGCCAGCAGCTGGACCGGGCTTAATTCACCCCTCCACTTT
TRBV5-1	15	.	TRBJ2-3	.	CASSRGAQGTDTQYF	TGCGCCAGCAGCCGCGGGGCGCAGGGCACAGATACGCAGTATTTT
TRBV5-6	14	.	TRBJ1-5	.	CASSDIRGNQPQHF	TGTGCCAGCAGCGATATAAGGGGCAATCAGCCCCAGCATTTT
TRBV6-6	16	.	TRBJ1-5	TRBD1	CASSRDRQRSNQPQHF	TGTGCCAGCAGTCGGGACAGGCAAAGGAGCAATCAGCCCCAGCATTTT